Included here is one TCR beta chain sequence, with context. Antigen unknown. V trimming: 2 bases; J trimming: 3 bases; junction bases outside the gene matches: 7. The CDR3 contains 15 residues. CDR1 and CDR2 from the germline V gene are SGHRS and YFSETQ. TCRdb's copy holds only in-frame clones and misses some; the assay was immunoSEQ multiplex PCR. The sample gives about 79,000 clones, over 75% of which show up once; over 4% is in the top ten. The record originates from a study of OX40 agonist ivuxolimab in advanced cancers. Overall study context: Ivuxolimab was delivered to patients intravenously every 2 weeks at doses spanning 0.01 to 10 mg/kg. Study conclusions and caveats: Expanded peripheral T cells had an undetermined antigen specificity.

Sequenced material: CD4+ or CD8+ T cells sorted from blood, taken in a trial of the OX40 agonist ivuxolimab. The sequence came from an adult with an advanced solid tumor such as melanoma, head and neck, liver or kidney cancer. This chain connects TRBV5-1 to TRBJ2-7; TRBD2 agrees at 8 bases. The CDR3 DNA reads TGCGCCAGCAGCTTAGGGACTAGAAACGGCTACGAGCAGTACTTC. Protein sequence: CASSLGTRNGYEQYF.